Shown below are 22 T cell receptor beta chains from a single sample sequenced in a study of persistence of HIV-infected CD4 T cells. Overlapping HIV-1 Gag 15-mer peptides at 0.8 to 1 ug per peptide per mL were used. Memory cells lacking CD40L and CD69 with high CD45RO were sorted. The immunoSEQ assay was version 4, run in survey mode. TCRdb's table, derived via immunoSEQ multiplex PCR, lists solely in-frame clones and lacks some. The sample lists about 36,000 clones, 85% to 90% occurring once. These TCRs' antigens remain unknown. Source: cultured CD4+ T cells from PBMCs, taken from a patient who received antiretroviral therapy. The receptors come from an adult with HIV. The donor label of this sample is uncertain.

The rearrangement uses TRBV6-5 and TRBJ1-1; D is possibly TRBD1 (6 bases). The CDR3 sequence is 13 residues long. Germline CDR1 is MNHEY and CDR2 is SVGAGI. V was shortened by 8 bases and J by 3 bases, with 13 bases between the two germline ends. The CDR3, as DNA: TGTGCCAGCGGGACACAGGGTTACACTGAAGCTTTCTTT. Encoded protein: CASGTQGYTEAFF.

V is TRBV10-3 and J is TRBJ1-1; 8 positions agree with TRBD1. V dropped 3 bases and J dropped 6; count of bases not matched to a gene: 3. CDR1 is ENHRY, CDR2 SYGVKD, per germline. The CDR3 spans 13 residues. The CDR3 DNA reads TGTGCCATCAGTGACCCACAGGGGGCTGAAGCTTTCTTT. The encoded protein is CAISDPQGAEAFF.

The chain combines TRBV2 with TRBJ1-5, with 8 nucleotides matching TRBD1. The germline V gene has CDR1 SNHLY and CDR2 FYNNEI. The trim removed 4 bases at V and 4 bases at J, leaving 6 bases unmatched. CDR3 size: 15 residues. In DNA, the CDR3 is TGTGCCAGCAGTGTGCTCAGGGGGCAAAATCAGCCCCAGCATTTT. Translating gives CASSVLRGQNQPQHF.

The sample holds a few counts of this clone. The V gene is TRBV7-9, the J gene TRBJ2-6; D ambiguous. The V gene lost 5 bases and the J gene lost 0 bases, with 8 bases spanning the gap. This CDR3 spans 15 amino acids. Germline V gives CDR1 SEHNR, CDR2 FQNEAQ (reference sequence). The CDR3 DNA reads as TGTGCCAGCAGCACACACCTCTCTGGGGCCAACGTCCTGACTTTC. It is translated as CASSTHLSGANVLTF.

The J gene is TRBJ2-7, the V gene TRBV5-1, with 9 bases fitting TRBD1. J lost 7 bases, V lost 1 base, and 12 bases had no gene match. Looked up from germline, CDR1 is SGHRS and CDR2 is YFSETQ. The CDR3 runs to 16 residues. CDR3 DNA: TGCGCCAGCAGCTTGACCTCGACAGGGGGTGAAAGGGAGCAGTACTTC. It translates to CASSLTSTGGEREQYF.

The chain uses TRBV7-9 and TRBJ2-1, with no clear D. The germline V gene encodes CDR1 SEHNR and CDR2 FQNEAQ (reference sequence). The CDR3 is 16 residues long. The V end was cut by 1 base, the J end by 0 bases, with 10 bases between. The DNA for the CDR3 is TGTGCCAGCAGCTTAGGCCAGATGAGCTCCTACAATGAGCAGTTCTTC. Translated: CASSLGQMSSYNEQFF.

The genes are TRBV5-1 and TRBJ1-1, with 9 bases identical to TRBD1. V shed 4 bases, J shed 4 bases, and the junction held 2 bases outside the gene matches. This CDR3 is 13 amino acids long. Germline V gives CDR1 SGHRS, CDR2 YFSETQ. CDR3 in amino acids: CASSRTGATEAFF. The CDR3, as DNA: TGCGCCAGCAGCCGGACAGGGGCCACTGAAGCTTTCTTT.

The genes are TRBV11-2 and TRBJ2-3, with D possibly TRBD2 on 5 matching bases. The CDR3 loop spans 14 amino acids. Germline V gene lookup returns CDR1 SGHAT and CDR2 FQNNGV. The V end lost 0 bases, the J end lost 10 bases, and 14 bases lay between the germline ends. The CDR3 region is CASSLETTFGSQYF. Here the CDR3 DNA reads TGTGCCAGCAGCTTAGAGACTACCTTTGGTTCGCAGTATTTT. Looking up the rest from reference TRBV11-2 and TRBJ2-3 gives the full variable domain: EAGVAQSPRYKIIEKRQSVAFWCNPISGHATLYWYQQILGQGPKLLIQFQNNGVVDDSQLPKDRFSAERLKGVDSTLKIQPAKLEDSAVYLCASSLETTFGSQYFGPGTRLTVL.

The V call is TRBV19, the J call TRBJ1-4; D might be TRBD1 (5 bases). Germline CDR1 LNHDA, CDR2 SQIVND (reference sequence). The CDR3 contains 14 residues. The germline V and J ends were trimmed by 10 bases and 0 bases, with 12 bases remaining between them. CDR3 sequence: CATRQIATNEKLFF. The CDR3, as DNA: TGTGCCACCCGACAGATTGCAACTAATGAAAAACTGTTTTTT.

In this sample, this clone turned up a few times. The chain is built from TRBV27 and TRBJ1-2, with TRBD1 as a possible D gene (5 bases). Trimming left V 3 bases short and J 1 base short, with 12 bases between. Looked up from germline, CDR1 is MNHEY and CDR2 is SMNVEV (reference sequence). The CDR3 is 15 residues long. The CDR3 spells CASSFFPTDNYGYTF. The DNA for the CDR3 is TGTGCCAGCAGTTTTTTCCCGACAGATAACTATGGCTACACCTTC.

The CDR3 reads CASSFILLAAFTDTQYF. The DNA for the CDR3 is TGTGCCAGCAGTTTTATCCTCCTAGCGGCGTTCACAGATACGCAGTATTTT. The V and J genes are TRBV2 and TRBJ2-3; 7 positions agree with TRBD2. The germline CDR1 and CDR2 sequences are SNHLY and FYNNEI. With V trimmed by 5 bases and J by 2 bases, 13 bases remained unmatched. This CDR3 spans 17 amino acids.

This sequence joins TRBV5-1 and TRBJ2-2, with D possibly matching TRBD2 (6 bases). This CDR3 has 15 residues. Germline CDR1 reads SGHRS; CDR2 reads YFSETQ. V shed 0 bases and J shed 6 bases, with 12 bases lying between them. The CDR3 nucleotides read TGCGCCAGCAGCTTGGTTTCGGGGGTTGCCGGGGAGCTGTTTTTT. Translation: CASSLVSGVAGELFF.

The gene calls are TRBV6-6 and TRBJ1-2, with 8 bases matching TRBD1. V shed 5 bases and J 1 base; nucleotides not matched to a gene: 12. CDR1 is MNHNY and CDR2 is SVGAGI in the germline V gene (reference sequence). The CDR3 has 17 amino acids. The CDR3 spells CASSLVPWTGSNYGYTF. CDR3 sequence (DNA): TGTGCCAGCAGTCTTGTCCCGTGGACAGGGAGTAACTATGGCTACACCTTC.

This clone was counted a single time. V usage is TRBV10-1 and J usage is TRBJ2-3; D might be TRBD2 (5 bases). V was shortened by 6 bases and J by 3 bases, with 13 bases between the two germline ends. The CDR3 has 14 residues. Germline lookup yields CDR1 WNHNN and CDR2 SYGVQD (reference sequence). CDR3 DNA sequence: TGCGCCAGCAGCCGACACGGCGGGACAGATACGCAGTATTTT. This codes for CASSRHGGTDTQYF.

The chain has TRBV18 and TRBJ1-5, with D tentatively TRBD1 (6 bases). There are 13 residues in the CDR3. Per the germline V gene, CDR1 is KGHSH and CDR2 is LQKENI. With 3 bases removed from V and 5 bases from J, the gap between germline ends came to 8 bases. The CDR3 spells CASSPGGHQPQHF. The CDR3, as DNA: TGTGCCAGCTCACCCGGGGGGCATCAGCCCCAGCATTTT.

V usage is TRBV7-9 and J usage is TRBJ2-3; D gene uncertain. Germline V gene sequence: CDR1 SEHNR, CDR2 FQNEAQ (reference sequence). The CDR3 is made up of 15 amino acids. V gave up 2 bases and J gave up 1 base, with 10 bases separating them. The CDR3 region is CASSLFGHGTDTQYF. The CDR3, as DNA: TGTGCCAGCAGCTTATTCGGCCATGGCACAGATACGCAGTATTTT. The variable domain in full, with the rest retrieved from reference TRBV7-9 and TRBJ2-3, is DTGVSQNPRHKITKRGQNVTFRCDPISEHNRLYWYRQTLGQGPEFLTYFQNEAQLEKSRLLSDRFSAERPKGSFSTLEIQRTEQGDSAMYLCASSLFGHGTDTQYFGPGTRLTVL.

The rearrangement uses TRBV4-2 and TRBJ2-7; 9 nucleotides agree with TRBD2. V lost 3 bases and J lost 4; bases outside the gene matches: 10. Germline CDR1 is LGHNA and CDR2 is YNFKEQ. This CDR3 is built from 16 residues. For the CDR3, the DNA is TGTGCCAGCAGCCAGGACCGCGGGCGGGGGGGGTACGAGCAGTACTTC. As protein: CASSQDRGRGGYEQYF.

V and J are TRBV5-1 and TRBJ1-1; D perhaps matches TRBD1 (6 bases). The germline V gene has CDR1 SGHRS and CDR2 YFSETQ. The CDR3 runs 14 residues. V lost 0 bases and J lost 6, with 12 bases in between. In DNA, the CDR3 is TGCGCCAGCAGCTTGGAGGGGGACTTATCTGAAGCTTTCTTT. It is translated as CASSLEGDLSEAFF.

The CDR3 loop reads CSVGGLGGGTNEKLFF. The CDR3 DNA is TGCAGCGTTGGAGGTTTGGGAGGTGGAACTAATGAAAAACTGTTTTTT. This chain joins TRBV29-1 and TRBJ1-4, with no clear D. V was shortened by 4 bases and J by 1 base, with 16 bases between the two germline ends. Germline lookup yields CDR1 SQVTM and CDR2 ANQGSEA. The length of the CDR3 is 16 residues.

The chain carries TRBV7-8 and TRBJ2-7, with D possibly TRBD1 on 7 matching bases. From germline, CDR1 is SGHVS and CDR2 FQNEAQ. V lost 5 bases, J lost 0 bases, and 11 bases lay in between. This CDR3 has 14 residues. CDR3: CASSPGDSSYEQYF. CDR3 sequence (DNA): TGTGCCAGCAGCCCGGGGGACAGCTCCTACGAGCAGTACTTC. The complete variable domain, with remaining parts taken from reference TRBV7-8 and TRBJ2-7, reads GAGVSQSPRYKVAKRGQDVALRCDPISGHVSLFWYQQALGQGPEFLTYFQNEAQLDKSGLPSDRFFAERPEGSVSTLKIQRTQQEDSAVYLCASSPGDSSYEQYFGPGTRLTVT.

The chain links TRBV12-3 or TRBV12-4 to TRBJ1-2; TRBD1 matches at 9 bases. The ends lost 7 bases at V and 6 bases at J; junction bases unmatched: 6. This CDR3 has 13 amino acids. CDR3 nucleotide sequence: TGTGCCAGCACCCTGGGACAGGGAAATGGCTACACCTTC. It specifies CASTLGQGNGYTF.

The rearrangement uses TRBV3-1 (or the pseudogene TRBV3-2) and TRBJ1-4; 9 bases match TRBD1. Germline CDR1 is LGHDT and CDR2 is YNNKEL (reference sequence). CDR3 length: 14 amino acids. V lost 5 bases and J lost 7; bases outside the gene matches: 5. CDR3 nucleotide sequence: TGTGCCAGCAGCGGGAGACAGGGGGGTGAAAAACTGTTTTTT. It yields the protein CASSGRQGGEKLFF.